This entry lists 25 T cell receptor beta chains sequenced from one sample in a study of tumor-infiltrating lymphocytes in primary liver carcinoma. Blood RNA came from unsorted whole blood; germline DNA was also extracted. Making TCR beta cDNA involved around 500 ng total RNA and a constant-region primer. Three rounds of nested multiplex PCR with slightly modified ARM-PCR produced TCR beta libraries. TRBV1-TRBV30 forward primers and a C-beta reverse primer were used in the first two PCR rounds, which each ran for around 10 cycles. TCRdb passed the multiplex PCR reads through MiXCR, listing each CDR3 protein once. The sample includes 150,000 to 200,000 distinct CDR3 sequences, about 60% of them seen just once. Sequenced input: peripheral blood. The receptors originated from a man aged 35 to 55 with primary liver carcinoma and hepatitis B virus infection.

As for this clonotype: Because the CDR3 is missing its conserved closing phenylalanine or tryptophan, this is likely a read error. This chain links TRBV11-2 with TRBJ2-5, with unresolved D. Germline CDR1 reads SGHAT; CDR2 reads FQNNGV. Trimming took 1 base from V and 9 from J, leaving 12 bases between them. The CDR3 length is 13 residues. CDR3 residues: CASSLGTDEAQYS. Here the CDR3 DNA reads TGTGCCAGCAGCTTAGGGACCGATGAGGCCCAGTACTCC.

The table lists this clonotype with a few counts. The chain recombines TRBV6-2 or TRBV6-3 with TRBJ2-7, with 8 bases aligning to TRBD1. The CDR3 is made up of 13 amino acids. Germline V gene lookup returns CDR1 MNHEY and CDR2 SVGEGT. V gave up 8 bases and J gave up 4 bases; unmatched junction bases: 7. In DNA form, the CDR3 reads TGTGCCAGCGAAGGACAGGGAATATACGAGCAGTACTTC. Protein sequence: CASEGQGIYEQYF.

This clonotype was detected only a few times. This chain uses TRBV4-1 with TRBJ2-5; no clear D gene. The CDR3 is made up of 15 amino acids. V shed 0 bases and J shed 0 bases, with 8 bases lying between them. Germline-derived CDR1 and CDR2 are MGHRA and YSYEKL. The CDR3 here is CASSQDLEYQETQYF. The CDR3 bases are TGCGCCAGCAGCCAAGATTTGGAGTACCAAGAGACCCAGTACTTC.

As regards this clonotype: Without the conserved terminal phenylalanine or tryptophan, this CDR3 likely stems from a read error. CDR3 in amino acids: CANSHGTYNEQFL. The DNA of the CDR3 is TGTGCCAACAGCCACGGGACCTACAATGAGCAGTTCCTC. The chain has TRBV11-2 and TRBJ2-1, with D tentatively TRBD2 (5 bases). The germline gives CDR1 SGHAT, CDR2 FQNNGV. CDR3 length: 13 residues.

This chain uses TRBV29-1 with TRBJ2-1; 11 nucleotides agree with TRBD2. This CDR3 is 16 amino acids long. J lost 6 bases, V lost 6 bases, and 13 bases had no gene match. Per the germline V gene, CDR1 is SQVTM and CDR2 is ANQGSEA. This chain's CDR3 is CSVPGTSGGFSNEQFF. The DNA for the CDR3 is TGCAGCGTACCCGGGACTAGCGGAGGTTTTAGCAATGAGCAGTTCTTC.

CDR3 sequence (DNA): TGTGCCAGCAGTTCACTCCCCCTAAGCGGGGGGACAGATACGCAGTATTTT. This translates into CASSSLPLSGGTDTQYF. V and J are TRBV6-5 and TRBJ2-3, with 9 bases that match TRBD2. This CDR3 spans 17 amino acids. Germline CDR1 is MNHEY and CDR2 is SVGAGI. Trimming removed 4 bases from V and 3 bases from J; junction bases left unmatched: 11.

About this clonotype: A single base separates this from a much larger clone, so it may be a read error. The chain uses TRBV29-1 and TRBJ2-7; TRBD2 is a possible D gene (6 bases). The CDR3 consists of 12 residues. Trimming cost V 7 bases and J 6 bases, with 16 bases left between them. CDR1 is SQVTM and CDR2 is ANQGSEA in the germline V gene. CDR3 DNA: TGCAGCGCTGGTGGTAGGAGGGCCGAGCAGTACTTC. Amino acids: CSAGGRRAEQYF.

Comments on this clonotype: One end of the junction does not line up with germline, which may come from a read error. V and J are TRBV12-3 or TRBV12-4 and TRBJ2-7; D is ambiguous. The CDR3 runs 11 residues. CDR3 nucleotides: TGTGCCAGCGGTTTCGAGAGGGAGCAGTACTTC. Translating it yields CASGFEREQYF.

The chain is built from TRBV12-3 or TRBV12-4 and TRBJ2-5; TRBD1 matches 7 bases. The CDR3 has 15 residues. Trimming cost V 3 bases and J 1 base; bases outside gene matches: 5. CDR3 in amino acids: CASSFGTVPQETQYF. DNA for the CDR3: TGTGCCAGCAGTTTTGGGACAGTACCCCAAGAGACCCAGTACTTC.

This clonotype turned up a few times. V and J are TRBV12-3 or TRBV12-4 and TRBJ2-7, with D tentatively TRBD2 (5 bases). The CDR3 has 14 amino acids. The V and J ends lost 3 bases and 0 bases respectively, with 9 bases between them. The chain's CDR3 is CASSFTGSSYEQYF. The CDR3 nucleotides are TGTGCCAGCAGTTTCACGGGGAGCTCCTACGAGCAGTACTTC.

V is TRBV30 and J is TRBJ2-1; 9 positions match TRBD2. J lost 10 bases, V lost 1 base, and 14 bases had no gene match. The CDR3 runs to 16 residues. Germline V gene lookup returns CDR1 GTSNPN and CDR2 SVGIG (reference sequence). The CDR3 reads CAWSALGAGGPNEQFF. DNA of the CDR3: TGTGCCTGGAGTGCCCTGGGAGCGGGAGGCCCGAACGAGCAGTTCTTC.

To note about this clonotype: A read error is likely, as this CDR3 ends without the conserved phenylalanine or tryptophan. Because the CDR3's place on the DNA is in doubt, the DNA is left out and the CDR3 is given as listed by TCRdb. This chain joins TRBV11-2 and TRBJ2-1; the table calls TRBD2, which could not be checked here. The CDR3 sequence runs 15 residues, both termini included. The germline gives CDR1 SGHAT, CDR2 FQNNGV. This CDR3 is CASSLALAGLNEQLS.

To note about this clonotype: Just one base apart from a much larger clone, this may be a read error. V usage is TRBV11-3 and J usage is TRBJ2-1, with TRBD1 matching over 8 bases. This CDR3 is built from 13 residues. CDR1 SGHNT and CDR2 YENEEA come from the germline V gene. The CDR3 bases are TGTGCCAACAGCTCCGGACAGGGAGAGGGGGAGTTCTTC. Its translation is CANSSGQGEGEFF.

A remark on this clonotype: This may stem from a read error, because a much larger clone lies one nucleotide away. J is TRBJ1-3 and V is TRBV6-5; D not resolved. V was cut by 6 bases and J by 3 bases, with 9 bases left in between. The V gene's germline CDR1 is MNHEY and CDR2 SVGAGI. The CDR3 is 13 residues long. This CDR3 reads CASSQSGGNTIYF. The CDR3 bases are TGTGCCAGCAGCCAGAGTGGTGGAAACACCATATATTTT.

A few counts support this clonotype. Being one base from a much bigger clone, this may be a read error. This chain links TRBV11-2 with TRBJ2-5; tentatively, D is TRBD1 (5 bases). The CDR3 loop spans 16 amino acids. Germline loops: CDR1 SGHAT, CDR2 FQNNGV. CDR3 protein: CTSSLVQEIYQETQYF. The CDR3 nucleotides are TGTACCAGCAGCTTAGTACAGGAGATATACCAAGAGACCCAGTACTTC.

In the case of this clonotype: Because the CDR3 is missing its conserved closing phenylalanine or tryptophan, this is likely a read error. CDR3 sequence reads: CASKGQGAYEQYL. Here the CDR3 DNA reads TGTGCCAGCAAGGGGCAAGGTGCCTACGAGCAGTACTTA. The chain couples TRBV28 to TRBJ2-7, with D tentatively TRBD1 (5 bases). From germline, CDR1 is MDHEN and CDR2 SYDVKM. The CDR3 is made up of 13 amino acids. With 7 bases removed from V and 2 bases from J, the gap between germline ends came to 12 bases.

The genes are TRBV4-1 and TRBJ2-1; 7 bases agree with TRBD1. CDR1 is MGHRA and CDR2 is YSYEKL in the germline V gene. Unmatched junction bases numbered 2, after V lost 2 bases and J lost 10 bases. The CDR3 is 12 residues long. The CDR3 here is CASSQMGQEQFF. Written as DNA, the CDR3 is TGCGCCAGCAGCCAAATGGGACAGGAGCAGTTCTTC.

CDR3 amino acids: CAITKEGADYGYTF. For the CDR3, the DNA is TGTGCCATCACCAAAGAGGGGGCCGATTATGGCTACACCTTC. The chain combines TRBV10-3 with TRBJ1-2; 7 nucleotides line up with TRBD1. The V and J ends lost 7 bases and 5 bases, in that order; junction bases with no gene match: 10. From germline, CDR1 is ENHRY and CDR2 SYGVKD. The CDR3 loop spans 14 amino acids.

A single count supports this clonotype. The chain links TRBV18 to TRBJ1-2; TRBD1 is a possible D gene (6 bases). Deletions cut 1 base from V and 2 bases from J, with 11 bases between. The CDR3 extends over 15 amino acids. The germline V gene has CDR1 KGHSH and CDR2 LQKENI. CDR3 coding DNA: TGTGCCAGCTCACCACAGGACAGCTGGAACTATGGCTACACCTTC. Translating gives CASSPQDSWNYGYTF.

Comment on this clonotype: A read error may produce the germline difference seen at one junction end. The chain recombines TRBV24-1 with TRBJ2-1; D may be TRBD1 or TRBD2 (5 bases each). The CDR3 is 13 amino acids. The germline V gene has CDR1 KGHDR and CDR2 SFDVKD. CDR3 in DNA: TGTGACACCAGTGAGCCCGGGACCCATGAGCAGTTCTTC. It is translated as CDTSEPGTHEQFF.

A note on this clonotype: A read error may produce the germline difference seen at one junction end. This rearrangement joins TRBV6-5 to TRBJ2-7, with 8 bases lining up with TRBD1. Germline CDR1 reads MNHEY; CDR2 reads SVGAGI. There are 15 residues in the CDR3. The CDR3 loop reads CTSSESGTGAHLQYF. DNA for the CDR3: TGTACCAGCAGTGAGTCTGGGACAGGAGCCCACCTACAGTACTTC.

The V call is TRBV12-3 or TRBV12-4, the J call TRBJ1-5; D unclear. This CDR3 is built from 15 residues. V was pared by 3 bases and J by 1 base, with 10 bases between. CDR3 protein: CASSFGNYSNQPQHF. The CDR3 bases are TGTGCCAGCAGTTTTGGGAACTACAGCAATCAGCCCCAGCATTTT.

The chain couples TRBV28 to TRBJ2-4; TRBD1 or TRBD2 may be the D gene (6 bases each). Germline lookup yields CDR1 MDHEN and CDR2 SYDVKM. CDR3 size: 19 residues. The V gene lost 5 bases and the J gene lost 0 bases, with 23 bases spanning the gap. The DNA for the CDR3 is TGTGCCAGCAGTCGTCTAGGGGGGTCCACAGTTTTAGCCAAAAACATTCAGTACTTC. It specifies CASSRLGGSTVLAKNIQYF.

For the CDR3, the DNA is TGCGCCAGCAGCCAGAGTAGCGTAAGCACAGATACGCAGTATTTT. This sequence encodes CASSQSSVSTDTQYF. J is TRBJ2-3 and V is TRBV4-1, with TRBD2 as a possible D gene (5 bases). V was cut by 3 bases and J by 0 bases, with 10 bases left in between. In germline, CDR1 is MGHRA, CDR2 YSYEKL. This CDR3 region has 15 residues.

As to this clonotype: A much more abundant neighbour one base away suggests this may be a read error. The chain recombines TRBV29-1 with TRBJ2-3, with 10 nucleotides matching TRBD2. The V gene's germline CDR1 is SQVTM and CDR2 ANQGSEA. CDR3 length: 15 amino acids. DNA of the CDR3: TGCAGCGTAGACTTTTTAGCGGGAGGCACAGATAAGCAGTATTTT. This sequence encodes CSVDFLAGGTDKQYF.